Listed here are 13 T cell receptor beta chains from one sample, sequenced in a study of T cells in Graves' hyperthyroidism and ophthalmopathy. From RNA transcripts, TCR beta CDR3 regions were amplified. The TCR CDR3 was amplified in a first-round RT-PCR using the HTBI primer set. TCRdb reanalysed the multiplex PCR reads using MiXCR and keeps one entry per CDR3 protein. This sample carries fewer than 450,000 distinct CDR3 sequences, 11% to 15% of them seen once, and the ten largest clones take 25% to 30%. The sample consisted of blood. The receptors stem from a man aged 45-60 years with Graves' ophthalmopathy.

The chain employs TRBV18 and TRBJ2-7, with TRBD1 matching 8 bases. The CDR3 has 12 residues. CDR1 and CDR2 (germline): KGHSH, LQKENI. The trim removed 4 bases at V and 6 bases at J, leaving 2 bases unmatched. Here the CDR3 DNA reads TGTGCCAGCTCACGGGACAGGCGCGAGCAGTACTTC. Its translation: CASSRDRREQYF.

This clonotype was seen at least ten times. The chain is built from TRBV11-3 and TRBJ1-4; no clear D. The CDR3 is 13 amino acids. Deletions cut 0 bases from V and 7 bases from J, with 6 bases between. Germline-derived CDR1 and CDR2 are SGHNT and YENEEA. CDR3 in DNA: TGTGCCAGCAGCTTAGATCGGGGTGAAAAACTGTTTTTT. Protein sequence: CASSLDRGEKLFF. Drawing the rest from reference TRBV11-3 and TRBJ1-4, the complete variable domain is EAGVVQSPRYKIIEKKQPVAFWCNPISGHNTLYWYLQNLGQGPELLIRYENEEAVDDSQLPKDRFSAERLKGVDSTLKIQPAELGDSAVYLCASSLDRGEKLFFGSGTQLSVL.

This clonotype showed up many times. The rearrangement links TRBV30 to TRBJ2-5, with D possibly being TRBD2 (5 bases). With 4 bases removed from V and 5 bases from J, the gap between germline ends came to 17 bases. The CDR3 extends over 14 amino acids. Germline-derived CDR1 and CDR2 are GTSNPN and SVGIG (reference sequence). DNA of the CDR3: TGTGCCTGGACGGTGGGAGACGTTAGGGAGACCCAGTACTTC. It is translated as CAWTVGDVRETQYF.

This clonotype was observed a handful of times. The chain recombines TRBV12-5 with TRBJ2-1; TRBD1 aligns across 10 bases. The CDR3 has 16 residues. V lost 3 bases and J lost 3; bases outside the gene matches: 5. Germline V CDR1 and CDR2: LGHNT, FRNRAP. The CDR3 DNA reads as TGTGCTAGTGGTTTCCTCAGGACAGGGGGCTACAATGAGCAGTTCTTC. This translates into CASGFLRTGGYNEQFF.

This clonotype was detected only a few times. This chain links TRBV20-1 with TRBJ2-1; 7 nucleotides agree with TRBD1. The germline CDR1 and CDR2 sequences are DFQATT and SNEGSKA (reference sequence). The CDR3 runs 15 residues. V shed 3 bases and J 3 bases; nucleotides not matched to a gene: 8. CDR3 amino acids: CSARAPGQYYNEQFF. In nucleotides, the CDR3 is TGCAGTGCTAGGGCACCGGGACAGTACTACAATGAGCAGTTCTTC.

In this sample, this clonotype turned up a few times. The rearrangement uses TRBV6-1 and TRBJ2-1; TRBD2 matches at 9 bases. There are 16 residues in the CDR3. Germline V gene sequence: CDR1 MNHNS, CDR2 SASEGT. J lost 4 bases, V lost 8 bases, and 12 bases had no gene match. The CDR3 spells CASHPLAGGYYNEQFF. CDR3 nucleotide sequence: TGTGCCAGCCATCCTTTGGCGGGAGGGTATTACAATGAGCAGTTCTTC.

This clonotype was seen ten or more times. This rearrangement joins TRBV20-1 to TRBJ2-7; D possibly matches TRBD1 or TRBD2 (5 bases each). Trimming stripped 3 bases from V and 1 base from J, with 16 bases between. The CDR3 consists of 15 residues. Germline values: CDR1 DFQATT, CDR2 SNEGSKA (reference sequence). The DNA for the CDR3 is TGCAGTGCTAGCCCTATAGGGACGATTTCCTACGAGCAGTACTTC. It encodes CSASPIGTISYEQYF.

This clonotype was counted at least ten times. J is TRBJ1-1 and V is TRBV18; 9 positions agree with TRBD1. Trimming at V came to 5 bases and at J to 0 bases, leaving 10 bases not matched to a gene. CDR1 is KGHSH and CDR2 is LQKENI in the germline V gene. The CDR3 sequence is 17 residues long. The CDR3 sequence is CASSKGQGMGMNTEAFF. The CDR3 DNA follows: TGTGCCAGCTCAAAGGGACAGGGTATGGGAATGAACACTGAAGCTTTCTTT.

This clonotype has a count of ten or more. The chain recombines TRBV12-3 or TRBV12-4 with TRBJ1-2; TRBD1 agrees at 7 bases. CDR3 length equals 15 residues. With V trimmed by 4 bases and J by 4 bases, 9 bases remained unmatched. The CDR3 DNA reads TGTGCCAGCAGTTCCCCTACGACAGGGTTCTATGGCTACACCTTC. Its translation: CASSSPTTGFYGYTF.

CDR3 in amino acids: CASSPRTGTNEKLFF. CDR3 nucleotide sequence: TGTGCCAGCAGCCCTCGGACAGGGACTAATGAAAAACTGTTTTTT. This rearrangement joins TRBV14 to TRBJ1-4, with 8 bases fitting TRBD1. The germline CDR1 and CDR2 sequences are SGHDN and FVKESK. V shed 4 bases and J 2 bases; nucleotides not matched to a gene: 3. This CDR3 is 15 amino acids long. The full variable domain, in which reference TRBV14 and TRBJ1-4 provide the parts outside the CDR3, is EAGVTQFPSHSVIEKGQTVTLRCDPISGHDNLYWYRRVMGKEIKFLLHFVKESKQDESGMPNNRFLAERTGGTYSTLKVQPAELEDSGVYFCASSPRTGTNEKLFFGSGTQLSVL.

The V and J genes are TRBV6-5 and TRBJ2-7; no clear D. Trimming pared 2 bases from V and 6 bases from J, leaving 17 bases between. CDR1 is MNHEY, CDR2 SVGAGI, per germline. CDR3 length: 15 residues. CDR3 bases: TGTGCCAGCAGTTACGAGGCCCCAGTTTTAGCCGAGCAGTACTTC. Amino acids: CASSYEAPVLAEQYF.

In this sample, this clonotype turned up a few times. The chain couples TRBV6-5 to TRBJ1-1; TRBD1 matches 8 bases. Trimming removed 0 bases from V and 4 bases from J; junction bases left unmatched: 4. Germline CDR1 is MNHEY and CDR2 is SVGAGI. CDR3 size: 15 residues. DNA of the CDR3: TGTGCCAGCAGTTACTCGAGTCAGGGGGCCACTGAAGCTTTCTTT. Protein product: CASSYSSQGATEAFF.

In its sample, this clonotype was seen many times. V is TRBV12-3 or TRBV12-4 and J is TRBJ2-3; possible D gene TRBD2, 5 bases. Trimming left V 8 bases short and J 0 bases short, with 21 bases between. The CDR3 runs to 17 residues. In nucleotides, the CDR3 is TGTGCCAGCGGGTCGGGCTCTAGCCCCACTAGCACAGATACGCAGTATTTT. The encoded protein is CASGSGSSPTSTDTQYF.